Below, 22 T cell receptor beta chains from the same sample are listed, as sequenced in a study of radiotherapy plus CTLA-4 blockade in lung cancer. Sequencing was performed with immunoSEQ multiplex PCR; in TCRdb, only in-frame clones are kept and a portion is missing. The repertoire holds around 100,000 clones, about 70% seen once, with around 2.8% in the top ten. Sequencing was performed on peripheral blood, taken from a patient treated with radiotherapy plus ipilimumab. These receptors were taken from a human donor with non-small cell lung cancer who had a partial response to radiotherapy plus ipilimumab. Some clones in this sample may be carry-over from other donors' samples.

The rearrangement uses TRBV6-5 and TRBJ2-3; TRBD2 matches at 8 bases. The germline V gene has CDR1 MNHEY and CDR2 SVGAGI. This CDR3 has 15 amino acids. Losses at the gene ends were 7 bases for V and 1 base for J; bases not matched to a gene: 7. CDR3 protein: CASTVRREGTDTQYF. The CDR3 DNA reads TGTGCCAGCACAGTGCGGCGGGAGGGCACAGATACGCAGTATTTT.

The chain is built from TRBV28 and TRBJ1-6, with 8 bases that match TRBD1. In germline, CDR1 is MDHEN, CDR2 SYDVKM. V trimming: 3 bases; J trimming: 6 bases; junction bases outside the gene matches: 7. This CDR3 region has 16 residues. CDR3 bases: TGTGCCAGCAGTTTCCCCCAGGGGGCGGTTAATTCACCCCTCCACTTT. This translates into CASSFPQGAVNSPLHF.

The chain uses TRBV5-1 and TRBJ2-1; tentative D call: TRBD1 (6 bases). V dropped 7 bases and J dropped 6 bases, with 20 bases sitting between them. This CDR3 contains 15 residues. Germline assignment: CDR1 SGHRS and CDR2 YFSETQ. CDR3 sequence reads: CASSRPGTNSNEQFF. DNA for the CDR3: TGCGCCAGCTCGCGCCCCGGGACAAACAGCAATGAGCAGTTCTTC. The full variable domain, in which reference TRBV5-1 and TRBJ2-1 provide the parts outside the CDR3, is KAGVTQTPRYLIKTRGQQVTLSCSPISGHRSVSWYQQTPGQGLQFLFEYFSETQRNKGNFPGRFSGRQFSNSRSEMNVSTLELGDSALYLCASSRPGTNSNEQFFGPGTRLTVL.

This chain joins TRBV18 and TRBJ1-3; 7 bases map to TRBD1. The V gene's germline CDR1 is KGHSH and CDR2 LQKENI. The trim removed 1 base at V and 3 bases at J, leaving 3 bases unmatched. The CDR3 totals 15 residues. The chain's CDR3 is CASSPQGARGNTIYF. In DNA, the CDR3 is TGTGCCAGCTCACCACAGGGGGCCCGTGGAAACACCATATATTTT.

The J gene is TRBJ1-2, the V gene TRBV11-2, with a possible D match to TRBD1 (6 bases). V lost 4 bases and J lost 4, with 22 bases in between. This CDR3 is 17 amino acids long. In germline, CDR1 is SGHAT, CDR2 FQNNGV. The CDR3: CASSSVRGTSIFYGYTF. CDR3 bases: TGTGCCAGCAGCTCCGTCCGTGGGACATCAATCTTCTATGGCTACACCTTC.

This clone showed up just a few times. The chain carries TRBV11-3 and TRBJ2-2, with D uncertain. V was cut by 4 bases and J by 2 bases, with 14 bases left in between. The CDR3 is made up of 16 amino acids. The germline V gene has CDR1 SGHNT and CDR2 YENEEA. The CDR3, as DNA: TGTGCCAGCAGCTCAGTCATCATTTCCAACACCGGGGAGCTGTTTTTT. This gives the protein CASSSVIISNTGELFF.

The chain has TRBV28 and TRBJ1-5; D not certain. This CDR3 has 15 residues. The ends were cut back, 5 bases at V and 0 bases at J, with 11 bases in the middle. Germline assignment: CDR1 MDHEN and CDR2 SYDVKM. In nucleotides, the CDR3 is TGTGCCAGCAGTCCAGCCGGAGATAGCAATCAGCCCCAGCATTTT. Protein: CASSPAGDSNQPQHF.

V and J are TRBV7-9 and TRBJ2-2; 10 bases fit TRBD2. V dropped 6 bases and J dropped 3; count of bases not matched to a gene: 13. CDR1 and CDR2 from the germline V gene are SEHNR and FQNEAQ (reference sequence). The CDR3 is 18 residues long. The CDR3 region has the DNA TGTGCCAGCAGTAGTGGACTAGCGGTCCTGGACGACACCGGGGAGCTGTTTTTT. Amino acids: CASSSGLAVLDDTGELFF. Together with reference TRBV7-9 and TRBJ2-2, the CDR3 gives the full variable domain: DTGVSQNPRHKITKRGQNVTFRCDPISEHNRLYWYRQTLGQGPEFLTYFQNEAQLEKSRLLSDRFSAERPKGSFSTLEIQRTEQGDSAMYLCASSSGLAVLDDTGELFFGEGSRLTVL.

The gene calls are TRBV7-9 and TRBJ1-5, with 8 bases identical to TRBD1. The CDR3 loop spans 16 amino acids. The V gene's germline CDR1 is SEHNR and CDR2 FQNEAQ (reference sequence). V dropped 0 bases and J dropped 3; count of bases not matched to a gene: 4. CDR3 in amino acids: CASSLAAGGFNQPQHF. CDR3 DNA sequence: TGTGCCAGCAGCTTAGCGGCAGGGGGCTTCAATCAGCCCCAGCATTTT.

The chain uses TRBV5-1 and TRBJ2-2; 10 positions match TRBD2. The V gene end was trimmed by 5 bases and the J gene end by 6 bases; junction bases not matched to a gene: 10. Per the germline V gene, CDR1 is SGHRS and CDR2 is YFSETQ. The CDR3 contains 16 residues. CDR3 residues: CASRLAGAVNAGELFF. For the CDR3, the DNA is TGCGCCAGCAGGCTAGCGGGGGCCGTAAACGCCGGGGAGCTGTTTTTT.

The rearrangement uses TRBV28 and TRBJ2-7, with D perhaps TRBD2 (6 bases). The V end lost 5 bases, the J end lost 3 bases, and 11 bases lay between the germline ends. The CDR3 is made up of 13 amino acids. The germline gives CDR1 MDHEN, CDR2 SYDVKM. CDR3 sequence reads: CASSIGGLYEQYF. The CDR3 DNA is TGTGCCAGCAGTATTGGGGGACTCTACGAGCAGTACTTC.

This chain connects TRBV7-2 to TRBJ2-3; D remains ambiguous. Germline V gives CDR1 SGHTA, CDR2 FQGNSA. CDR3 length: 13 residues. Trimming took off 5 bases at V and 8 bases at J, with 14 bases between the two ends. The CDR3 loop is CASSPRYGGTQYF. As DNA, the CDR3 is TGTGCCAGCAGCCCAAGGTACGGCGGTACGCAGTATTTT.

CDR3 residues: CASSSGTLYEQYF. The CDR3 DNA is TGTGCCAGCAGTTCCGGGACTCTCTACGAGCAGTACTTC. This chain connects TRBV28 to TRBJ2-7; perhaps TRBD2 as D (6 bases). V was trimmed by 4 bases and J by 3 bases, leaving 10 bases between them. The CDR3 loop spans 13 amino acids. Looked up from germline, CDR1 is MDHEN and CDR2 is SYDVKM.

CDR3: CASSLAGGLTDTQYF. The CDR3, as DNA: TGTGCCAGCAGTCTAGCGGGAGGCCTCACAGATACGCAGTATTTT. The V gene is TRBV28, the J gene TRBJ2-3; 11 nucleotides line up with TRBD2. V shed 5 bases and J 2 bases; nucleotides not matched to a gene: 3. CDR1 and CDR2 (germline): MDHEN, SYDVKM. CDR3 length: 15 residues.

The rearrangement joins TRBV4-1 to TRBJ2-3; 9 bases fit TRBD1. V trimming: 3 bases; J trimming: 3 bases; junction bases outside the gene matches: 4. The CDR3 is 15 residues long. Germline CDR1 is MGHRA and CDR2 is YSYEKL. CDR3 sequence (DNA): TGCGCCAGCAGCCAGGGGACAGGGAGTACAGATACGCAGTATTTT. Translation: CASSQGTGSTDTQYF.

This chain uses TRBV7-3 with TRBJ2-1, with 9 positions matching TRBD2. Per the germline V gene, CDR1 is SGHTA and CDR2 is FQGTGA. The CDR3 contains 14 residues. Unmatched junction bases numbered 3, after V lost 2 bases and J lost 7 bases. The CDR3: CASSLVAGGNEQFF. DNA of the CDR3: TGTGCCAGCAGCTTAGTTGCGGGGGGGAATGAGCAGTTCTTC.

The chain is built from TRBV19 and TRBJ1-6; D is perhaps TRBD1 (5 bases). Trimming cost V 7 bases and J 14 bases, with 24 bases left between them. The CDR3 sequence is 15 residues long. Germline-derived CDR1 and CDR2 are LNHDA and SQIVND (reference sequence). The CDR3 protein is CASKRREDMGFSLHF. For the CDR3, the DNA is TGTGCCAGTAAGAGGAGGGAGGACATGGGTTTCTCCCTCCACTTT.

J is TRBJ1-4 and V is TRBV4-3; the D is unclear. This CDR3 spans 14 amino acids. V was clipped by 0 bases and J by 10 bases, with 12 bases between them. Germline CDR1 is LGHNA and CDR2 is YSLEER. CDR3 sequence reads: CASSQESGYGKLFF. The CDR3 DNA follows: TGCGCCAGCAGCCAAGAATCGGGGTATGGAAAACTGTTTTTT.

Judged by abundance, this clone is medium-sized. The chain has TRBV7-9 and TRBJ2-1, with 7 bases fitting TRBD1. Germline CDR1 and CDR2: SEHNR and FQNEAQ (reference sequence). The CDR3 has 15 residues. V lost 1 base and J lost 0; bases outside the gene matches: 0. DNA of the CDR3: TGTGCCAGCAGCTTAGGGACAGGCTCCTACAATGAGCAGTTCTTC. Protein product: CASSLGTGSYNEQFF.

A word on this clone: The junction differs from germline at one of its ends, possibly a read error. The rearrangement joins TRBV11-3 to TRBJ2-2; 11 nucleotides align to TRBD2. This CDR3 spans 15 amino acids. Per the germline V gene, CDR1 is SGHNT and CDR2 is YENEEA. The CDR3 DNA reads TGTGCCAGCACCTTAGCGGGGGGGCACACCGGGGAGCTGTTTTTT. Encoded protein: CASTLAGGHTGELFF.

The J gene is TRBJ1-4, the V gene TRBV2; D gene uncertain. The CDR3 totals 14 residues. V was clipped by 5 bases and J by 7 bases, with 14 bases between them. The germline V gene encodes CDR1 SNHLY and CDR2 FYNNEI. CDR3 region: CASSLTEVGEKLFF. Here the CDR3 DNA reads TGTGCCAGCAGTTTGACTGAAGTGGGTGAAAAACTGTTTTTT.

The chain uses TRBV15 and TRBJ2-1, with 9 bases identical to TRBD2. The V and J ends lost 0 bases and 6 bases, in that order; junction bases with no gene match: 6. The CDR3 is 16 amino acids. Germline V gene sequence: CDR1 LNHNV, CDR2 YYDKDF (reference sequence). The CDR3: CATSRDRSGRINEQFF. The CDR3 coding sequence is TGTGCCACCAGCAGAGATCGGAGCGGGAGGATCAATGAGCAGTTCTTC.